This T cell receptor (beta chain) was sequenced during a study of cytomegalovirus exposure and HLA in healthy donors. This PCR relied on a set of 60 Vbeta primers and 13 Jbeta primers. Assay used: immunoSEQ multiplex PCR; TCRdb lists only in-frame clones, some missing. Of 55,000 or so clones in the sample, 65% to 85% were seen once. This CDR3 is built from 16 residues. Per the germline V gene, CDR1 is ENHRY and CDR2 is SYGVKD. The V and J ends lost 0 bases and 8 bases, in that order; junction bases with no gene match: 8. The sample taken for sequencing was PBMCs. The source is a man aged 30-40 years in good health and CMV-seronegative. V usage is TRBV10-3 and J usage is TRBJ2-1, with 9 bases matching TRBD1. CDR3 protein: CAISESVTGGSDEQFF. The CDR3 DNA sequence: TGTGCCATCAGTGAGTCGGTGACAGGGGGTTCAGATGAGCAGTTCTTC.